The T cell receptor (beta chain) under discussion was sequenced for a study of T cell repertoires in cytomegalovirus infection. Study context: The public TCR beta signatures pointed to both CMV infection and matching HLA type.

Broader study findings: HLA-C-restricted CMV-specific TCR beta clonotypes were dominant in the ex vivo response.

Concerning this clonotype: Its specificity is unknown.

TCRdb re-derived calls from the reads in MiXCR, one entry per CDR3 protein. The sample records about 230,000 distinct CDR3 sequences, roughly 22% being singletons. Trimming cost V 7 bases and J 2 bases, with 15 bases left between them. This CDR3 contains 14 residues. The germline V gene has CDR1 MNHGY and CDR2 SAAAGT. Sequenced input: CD8+ T cells from PBMCs. This receptor was taken from a human donor in good health (CMV status not recorded). Some clones in this sample may be carry-over from other donors' samples. The chain carries TRBV6-8 and TRBJ2-7, with D perhaps TRBD1 or TRBD2 (6 bases each). Written as DNA, the CDR3 is TGTGCCAGCACCACAGGGACTGTCACCTACGAGCAGTACTTC. Protein: CASTTGTVTYEQYF.